The next 30 T cell receptor beta chains were all read from a single sample in a study of blood T cell repertoires in COVID-19. Some clones are missing from TCRdb's copy, which holds only in-frame ones; the method was immunoSEQ multiplex PCR. The table shows approximately 31,000 clones, with roughly nine tenths occurring only once. The sample comprised peripheral blood. All receptors derive from an elderly woman with active or convalescent COVID-19.

The chain has TRBV9 and TRBJ2-1; D may be TRBD1 (6 bases). V was trimmed by 0 bases and J by 1 base, leaving 11 bases between them. Germline V CDR1 and CDR2: SGDLS, YYNGEE. This CDR3 spans 16 amino acids. The CDR3 is CASSVVWTASYNEQFF. CDR3 coding DNA: TGTGCCAGCAGCGTAGTGTGGACAGCATCCTACAATGAGCAGTTCTTC.

The V and J genes are TRBV7-6 and TRBJ2-5, with TRBD2 identical over 9 bases. V gave up 1 base and J gave up 0 bases; unmatched junction bases: 3. The germline CDR1 and CDR2 sequences are SGHVS and FNYEAQ. The CDR3 is made up of 16 amino acids. CDR3 region: CASSLESGGYQETQYF. The DNA of the CDR3 is TGTGCCAGCAGCTTAGAAAGCGGGGGGTACCAAGAGACCCAGTACTTC.

This clone occurred a few times. The chain is built from TRBV27 and TRBJ1-1; maybe TRBD1 (6 bases). CDR3 length: 15 amino acids. The ends were cut back, 5 bases at V and 2 bases at J, with 15 bases in the middle. Germline values: CDR1 MNHEY, CDR2 SMNVEV (reference sequence). Here the CDR3 reads CASSQWTTGNTEAFF. CDR3 nucleotides: TGTGCCAGCAGTCAATGGACGACAGGAAACACTGAAGCTTTCTTT.

V is TRBV15 and J is TRBJ2-1, with D uncertain. Per the germline V gene, CDR1 is LNHNV and CDR2 is YYDKDF (reference sequence). Trimming pared 1 base from V and 8 bases from J, leaving 24 bases between. CDR3 length: 18 residues. The CDR3 spells CATSRVPWPYMQFHEQFF. The CDR3 DNA sequence: TGTGCCACCAGCAGAGTTCCGTGGCCGTACATGCAATTCCATGAGCAGTTCTTC.

A single count supports this clone. The genes are TRBV6-4 and TRBJ2-2, with TRBD1 as a possible D gene (6 bases). CDR3 length equals 15 residues. Trimming pared 5 bases from V and 2 bases from J, leaving 12 bases between. The V gene's germline CDR1 is MRHNA and CDR2 SNTAGT. DNA of the CDR3: TGTGCCAGCAGTAAGACAGGACAAAACACCGGGGAGCTGTTTTTT. Translating it yields CASSKTGQNTGELFF.

The chain carries TRBV5-1 and TRBJ1-2; no firm D call. V lost 1 base and J 0 bases, leaving 13 bases between the germline ends. The CDR3 spans 16 residues. Looked up from germline, CDR1 is SGHRS and CDR2 is YFSETQ. The CDR3: CASSLWQAVPNYGYTF. In DNA form, the CDR3 reads TGCGCCAGCAGCTTGTGGCAGGCAGTTCCTAACTATGGCTACACCTTC.

The table lists this clone with a count of one. The rearrangement uses TRBV4-1 and TRBJ1-1, with D possibly TRBD1 on 5 matching bases. The CDR3 consists of 15 residues. Trimming stripped 0 bases from V and 0 bases from J, with 8 bases between. Germline assignment: CDR1 MGHRA and CDR2 YSYEKL. This chain's CDR3 is CASSQDRAMNTEAFF. CDR3 sequence (DNA): TGCGCCAGCAGCCAAGACAGGGCGATGAACACTGAAGCTTTCTTT.

The J gene is TRBJ2-3, the V gene TRBV19; the match to TRBD2 covers 15 bases. There are 19 residues in the CDR3. V dropped 2 bases and J dropped 0; count of bases not matched to a gene: 6. Germline values: CDR1 LNHDA, CDR2 SQIVND (reference sequence). The chain's CDR3 is CASSIRGLAGGTSTDTQYF. The CDR3 DNA reads TGTGCCAGTAGTATACGAGGACTAGCGGGGGGGACTAGCACAGATACGCAGTATTTT.

The chain carries TRBV12-5 and TRBJ1-3; 8 bases fit TRBD1. V dropped 5 bases and J dropped 6; count of bases not matched to a gene: 6. Germline V gives CDR1 LGHNT, CDR2 FRNRAP. The CDR3 totals 14 residues. The chain's CDR3 is CASGPGQGVNTIYF. The CDR3 coding sequence is TGTGCTAGTGGTCCAGGACAGGGAGTAAACACCATATATTTT.

The chain is built from TRBV3-1 (or the pseudogene TRBV3-2) and TRBJ2-1, with TRBD2 matching 8 bases. The CDR3 consists of 15 residues. Unmatched junction bases numbered 13, after V lost 6 bases and J lost 9 bases. The germline V gene encodes CDR1 LGHDT and CDR2 YNNKEL (reference sequence). The DNA for the CDR3 is TGTGCCAGCAGGCGTAATTACGGGGGGGCCGCTGAGCAGTTCTTC. Translation gives CASRRNYGGAAEQFF.

V gene TRBV5-1 combines with J gene TRBJ2-7; perhaps TRBD2 as D (5 bases). The germline V gene encodes CDR1 SGHRS and CDR2 YFSETQ. The CDR3 has 12 amino acids. The germline V and J ends were trimmed by 0 bases and 5 bases, with 6 bases remaining between them. DNA of the CDR3: TGCGCCAGCAGCTTGGTCGGGGACGAGCAGTACTTC. Amino acids: CASSLVGDEQYF.

This clone was picked up one time. The rearrangement joins TRBV6-5 to TRBJ1-4; 9 bases map to TRBD1. The CDR3 spans 15 residues. Germline CDR1 reads MNHEY; CDR2 reads SVGAGI. V was clipped by 11 bases and J by 2 bases; unmatched bases: 9. The CDR3 region is CAPRDRVVTNEKLFF. The CDR3 DNA is TGTGCCCCCAGGGACAGGGTTGTTACTAATGAAAAACTGTTTTTT.

This clone was seen more than once but under ten times. The V gene is TRBV11-2, the J gene TRBJ2-1, with TRBD1 identical over 9 bases. There are 15 residues in the CDR3. J was trimmed by 9 bases and V by 4 bases; bases with no gene match: 10. CDR1 and CDR2 (germline): SGHAT, FQNNGV. The CDR3 DNA is TGTGCCAGCAGCTCCGCCGGGGGACAGGGACCTGAGCAGTTCTTC. Translated: CASSSAGGQGPEQFF.

The J gene is TRBJ2-7, the V gene TRBV2; the D gene is possibly TRBD2 (5 bases). Trimming shortened V by 5 bases and J by 5 bases, and 10 bases separated the two germline ends. Germline V gene lookup returns CDR1 SNHLY and CDR2 FYNNEI. The CDR3 totals 12 residues. The CDR3 sequence is CASSILANEQYF. DNA for the CDR3: TGTGCCAGCAGTATCCTAGCAAACGAGCAGTACTTC.

The chain has TRBV15 and TRBJ2-3; 14 bases line up with TRBD2. The V gene's germline CDR1 is LNHNV and CDR2 YYDKDF (reference sequence). The CDR3 length is 18 residues. J lost 2 bases, V lost 4 bases, and 8 bases had no gene match. The CDR3 nucleotides are TGTGCCACCAGCACAATCCGGACTAGCGGGGGGTCCACAGATACGCAGTATTTT. It codes for CATSTIRTSGGSTDTQYF.

The J gene is TRBJ1-2, the V gene TRBV29-1, with D possibly being TRBD1 (5 bases). V was pared by 3 bases and J by 4 bases, with 9 bases between. The CDR3 loop spans 12 amino acids. Per germline, CDR1 SQVTM and CDR2 ANQGSEA. CDR3 sequence: CSVEMGGYGYTF. The CDR3 DNA reads as TGCAGCGTTGAGATGGGGGGCTATGGCTACACCTTC.

The V call is TRBV6-1, the J call TRBJ1-2; TRBD1 is a possible D gene (6 bases). The CDR3 sequence is 14 residues long. The V and J ends lost 0 bases and 2 bases respectively, with 7 bases between them. Germline CDR1 MNHNS, CDR2 SASEGT. The DNA for the CDR3 is TGTGCCAGCAGTGAAGCGCAGGGGAACTATGGCTACACCTTC. Encoded protein: CASSEAQGNYGYTF.

The J gene is TRBJ2-7, the V gene TRBV6-6; D is undetermined. The CDR3 covers 13 residues. Trimming stripped 2 bases from V and 2 bases from J, with 7 bases between. Per germline, CDR1 MNHNY and CDR2 SVGAGI (reference sequence). The CDR3 DNA reads as TGTGCCAGCAGTTACGTTGAGACCTACGAGCAGTACTTC. Its translation is CASSYVETYEQYF.

The rearrangement links TRBV7-2 to TRBJ2-1, with TRBD2 identical over 9 bases. V shed 1 base and J 2 bases; nucleotides not matched to a gene: 0. The CDR3 loop spans 15 amino acids. Germline CDR1 reads SGHTA; CDR2 reads FQGNSA. CDR3 region: CASSLGGGAYNEQFF. Here the CDR3 DNA reads TGTGCCAGCAGCTTAGGCGGGGGGGCCTACAATGAGCAGTTCTTC.

J is TRBJ1-5 and V is TRBV24-1; weak D call: TRBD1 (5 bases). This CDR3 contains 16 residues. The V and J ends lost 5 bases and 2 bases respectively, with 15 bases between them. CDR1 and CDR2 from the germline V gene are KGHDR and SFDVKD. In DNA form, the CDR3 reads TGTGCCACCAGTGTAGGGCAGGGCATCGGCAATCAGCCCCAGCATTTT. Amino acid sequence: CATSVGQGIGNQPQHF.

The V call is TRBV7-2, the J call TRBJ2-2, with 9 bases lining up with TRBD2. The germline V gene encodes CDR1 SGHTA and CDR2 FQGNSA. V lost 3 bases and J lost 3; bases outside the gene matches: 5. The CDR3 extends over 16 amino acids. CDR3 in amino acids: CASSFSGGSYTGELFF. The CDR3 nucleotides read TGTGCCAGCAGCTTTAGCGGGGGATCGTACACCGGGGAGCTGTTTTTT. Filled out from reference TRBV7-2 and TRBJ2-2, the complete variable domain reads GAGVSQSPSNKVTEKGKDVELRCDPISGHTALYWYRQSLGQGLEFLIYFQGNSAPDKSGLPSDRFSAERTGGSVSTLTIQRTQQEDSAVYLCASSFSGGSYTGELFFGEGSRLTVL.

The CDR3 DNA is TGTGCCAGCAGCTTCGGACAGGGTTCCTACGAGCAGTACTTC. This sequence encodes CASSFGQGSYEQYF. The V gene is TRBV11-1, the J gene TRBJ2-7, with TRBD1 identical over 8 bases. J gave up 1 base and V 3 bases, and 2 bases lay outside the gene matches. The V gene's germline CDR1 is SGHAT and CDR2 FQDESV (reference sequence). This CDR3 comprises 14 residues.

The chain uses TRBV19 and TRBJ1-5; the match to TRBD1 covers 9 bases. The CDR3 totals 16 residues. Germline V CDR1 and CDR2: LNHDA, SQIVND (reference sequence). V was clipped by 5 bases and J by 2 bases; unmatched bases: 7. The CDR3 loop reads CASSYRGRRGNQPQHF. In DNA, the CDR3 is TGTGCCAGTAGTTACAGGGGGCGCAGGGGCAATCAGCCCCAGCATTTT.

The chain combines TRBV10-3 with TRBJ2-1; the match to TRBD1 covers 8 bases. The CDR3 contains 16 residues. The junction had 11 bases not matched to a gene; V was cut back by 3 bases and J by 7 bases. CDR1 is ENHRY and CDR2 is SYGVKD in the germline V gene. CDR3 loop: CAISDRRGQGMNEQFF. In DNA form, the CDR3 reads TGTGCCATCAGTGACCGCCGAGGACAGGGTATGAATGAGCAGTTCTTC.

The chain is built from TRBV20-1 and TRBJ1-1; 10 bases line up with TRBD1. CDR1 and CDR2 (germline): DFQATT, SNEGSKA (reference sequence). The CDR3 runs to 14 residues. J lost 11 bases, V lost 3 bases, and 12 bases had no gene match. The CDR3 is CSASFGTGVSAAFF. In DNA, the CDR3 is TGCAGTGCTAGTTTCGGGACAGGGGTGTCGGCGGCTTTCTTT.

The chain links TRBV27 to TRBJ1-2; perhaps TRBD1 as D (6 bases). V was clipped by 0 bases and J by 4 bases, with 9 bases between them. The CDR3 length is 14 residues. Germline loops: CDR1 MNHEY, CDR2 SMNVEV (reference sequence). CDR3 amino acids: CASSLSGTSYGYTF. CDR3 nucleotide sequence: TGTGCCAGCAGTTTATCCGGGACAAGCTATGGCTACACCTTC.

The chain carries TRBV3-1 (or the pseudogene TRBV3-2) and TRBJ2-7; TRBD1 aligns across 9 bases. The V segment lost 4 bases and the J segment 3 bases; nucleotides outside the gene matches: 7. CDR1 is LGHDT and CDR2 is YNNKEL in the germline V gene (reference sequence). The CDR3 has 15 amino acids. CDR3 sequence: CASSRTGTGSYEQYF. The CDR3 DNA is TGTGCCAGCAGCCGTACCGGGACAGGGAGCTACGAGCAGTACTTC.

This chain uses TRBV5-1 with TRBJ1-2; unclear D gene. CDR3 length: 14 amino acids. The germline V and J ends were trimmed by 5 bases and 4 bases, with 15 bases remaining between them. Germline V CDR1 and CDR2: SGHRS, YFSETQ. CDR3 protein: CASREEGASYGYTF. DNA for the CDR3: TGCGCCAGCAGAGAGGAGGGAGCCTCCTATGGCTACACCTTC.

This clone has a single count. The gene calls are TRBV2 and TRBJ2-7; TRBD2 might be the D (7 bases). The V gene's germline CDR1 is SNHLY and CDR2 FYNNEI. V was clipped by 6 bases and J by 5 bases, with 17 bases between them. The CDR3 length is 14 residues. CDR3 nucleotides: TGTGCCAGCAGCCGGGACGGGGGGCTGGACGAGCAGTACTTC. Encoded protein: CASSRDGGLDEQYF.

This chain connects TRBV3-1 (or the pseudogene TRBV3-2) to TRBJ2-1; 13 bases align to TRBD2. The CDR3 totals 17 residues. In germline, CDR1 is LGHDT, CDR2 YNNKEL (reference sequence). V dropped 4 bases and J dropped 7; count of bases not matched to a gene: 10. Here the CDR3 DNA reads TGTGCCAGCAGCCCATACATGGGACTAGCGGGGCAGAATGAGCAGTTCTTC. Protein sequence: CASSPYMGLAGQNEQFF.